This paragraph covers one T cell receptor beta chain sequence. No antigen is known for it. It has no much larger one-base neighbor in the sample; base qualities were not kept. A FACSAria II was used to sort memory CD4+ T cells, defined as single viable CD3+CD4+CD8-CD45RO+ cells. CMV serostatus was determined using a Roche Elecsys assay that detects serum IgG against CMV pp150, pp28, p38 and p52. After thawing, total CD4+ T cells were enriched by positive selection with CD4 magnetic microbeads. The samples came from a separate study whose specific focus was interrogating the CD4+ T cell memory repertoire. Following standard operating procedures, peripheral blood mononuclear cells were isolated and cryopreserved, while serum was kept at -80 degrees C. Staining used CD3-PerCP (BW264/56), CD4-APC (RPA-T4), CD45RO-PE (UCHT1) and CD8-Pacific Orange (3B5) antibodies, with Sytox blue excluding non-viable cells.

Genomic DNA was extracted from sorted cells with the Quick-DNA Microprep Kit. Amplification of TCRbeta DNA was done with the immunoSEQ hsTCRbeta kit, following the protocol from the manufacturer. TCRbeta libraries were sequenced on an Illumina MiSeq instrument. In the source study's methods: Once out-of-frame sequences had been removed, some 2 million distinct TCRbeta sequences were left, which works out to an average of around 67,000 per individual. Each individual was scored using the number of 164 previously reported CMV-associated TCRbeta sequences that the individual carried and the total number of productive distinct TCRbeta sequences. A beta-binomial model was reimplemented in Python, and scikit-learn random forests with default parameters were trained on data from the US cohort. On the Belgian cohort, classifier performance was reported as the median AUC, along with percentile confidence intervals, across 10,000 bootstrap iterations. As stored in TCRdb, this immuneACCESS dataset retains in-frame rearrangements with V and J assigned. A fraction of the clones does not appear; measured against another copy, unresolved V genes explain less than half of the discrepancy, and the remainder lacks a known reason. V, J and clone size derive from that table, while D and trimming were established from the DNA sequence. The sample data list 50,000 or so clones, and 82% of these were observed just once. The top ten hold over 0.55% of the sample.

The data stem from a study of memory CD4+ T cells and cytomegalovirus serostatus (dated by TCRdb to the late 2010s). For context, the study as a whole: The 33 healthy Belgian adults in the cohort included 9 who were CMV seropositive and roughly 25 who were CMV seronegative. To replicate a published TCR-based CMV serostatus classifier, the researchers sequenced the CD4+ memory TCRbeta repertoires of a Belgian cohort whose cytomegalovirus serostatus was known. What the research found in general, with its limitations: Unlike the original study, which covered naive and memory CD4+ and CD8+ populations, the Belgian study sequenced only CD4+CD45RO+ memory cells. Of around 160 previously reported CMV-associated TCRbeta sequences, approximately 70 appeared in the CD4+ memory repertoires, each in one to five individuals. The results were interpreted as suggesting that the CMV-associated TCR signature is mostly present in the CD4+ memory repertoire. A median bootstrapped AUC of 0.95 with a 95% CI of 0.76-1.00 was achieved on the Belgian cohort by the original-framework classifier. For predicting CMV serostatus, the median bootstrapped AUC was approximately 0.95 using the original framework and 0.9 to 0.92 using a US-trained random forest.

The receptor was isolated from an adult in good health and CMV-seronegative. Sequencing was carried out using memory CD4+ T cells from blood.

The base sequence is TGTGCCATCAGTGTTGGGGGGATCGGATACGAGCAGTACTTC. It encodes CAISVGGIGYEQYF. In this chain, TRBV10-3 is recombined with TRBJ2-7; the D gene is perhaps TRBD2, on 6 matching bases. Via the germline V gene, CDR1 is ENHRY and CDR2 SYGVKD. Trimming takes 4 bases from V and 4 bases from J, and the germline ends sit 14 bases apart. The CDR3 spans 14 residues, from the cysteine through the phenylalanine. The DNA shown is the 42-base CDR3, in frame from base 1.